This T cell receptor (beta chain) was identified in a study of Ad26.COV2.S vaccination and SARS-CoV-2 variants. The V and J ends lost 10 bases and 1 base respectively, with 14 bases between them. Germline V gives CDR1 SEHNR, CDR2 FQNEAQ (reference sequence). The CDR3 spans 14 residues. Treatment denoted: around 19 received Ad26.COV2.S at low or high dose, single or two shots; about 5 received placebo; per-sample allocation not given. Specimens were obtained on day 63 following the first vaccine or placebo injection. SARS-CoV-2 spike from the Wuhan strain was encoded by the vaccine, an Ad26 vector. Assay used: immunoSEQ multiplex PCR; TCRdb lists only in-frame clones, some missing. Altogether under 400,000 clones are present, roughly 91% being singletons, with the ten largest covering more than 3%.

This specimen was peripheral blood, taken in a trial of Ad26.COV2.S vaccine versus placebo. This receptor was taken from a person between 18 and 59 years old who received the Ad26.COV2.S COVID-19 vaccine or a placebo. This sequence joins TRBV7-9 and TRBJ1-5, with D unresolved. CDR3 nucleotides: TGTGCCACCCCGGGGAGGTCCAGCAATCAGCCCCAGCATTTT. This encodes CATPGRSSNQPQHF.